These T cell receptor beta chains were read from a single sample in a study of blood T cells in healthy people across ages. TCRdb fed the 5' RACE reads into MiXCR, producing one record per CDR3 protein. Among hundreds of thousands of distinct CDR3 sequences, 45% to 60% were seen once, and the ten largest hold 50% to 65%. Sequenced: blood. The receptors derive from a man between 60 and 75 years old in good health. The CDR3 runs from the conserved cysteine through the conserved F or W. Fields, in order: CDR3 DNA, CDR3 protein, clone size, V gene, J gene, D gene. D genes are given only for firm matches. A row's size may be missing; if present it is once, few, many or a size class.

TGCGCCAGCAGCCAGAGCGGGAGAGGCGAGACCCAGTACTTC	CASSQSGRGETQYF	few	TRBV4-3	TRBJ2-5	TRBD2
TGTGCCAGCAGAATCGGGAGTGGCGGGTCCTACGAGCAGTACTTC	CASRIGSGGSYEQYF	once	TRBV6-2/TRBV6-3	TRBJ2-7	-
TGCAGTGCGCGTCGGACAGGGACCACTGAAGCTTTCTTT	CSARRTGTTEAFF	-	TRBV20-1	TRBJ1-1	TRBD1
TGCAGCGCTGGAGCCCAGCTGCCTGAAGCTTTCTTT	CSAGAQLPEAFF	-	TRBV29-1	TRBJ1-1	-
TGTGCCAGCAGCCAAGATCCGGCAGGGCGGTCACCCCTCCACTTT	CASSQDPAGRSPLHF	-	TRBV14	TRBJ1-6	-
TGTGCCAGCAGCCGAACTAGTTTCACCGGGGAGCTGTTTTTT	CASSRTSFTGELFF	-	TRBV3-1	TRBJ2-2	-
TGTGCCAGCAGCTTGGGACAGGGAAAAATTCAAGAGACCCAGTACTTC	CASSLGQGKIQETQYF	-	TRBV7-2	TRBJ2-5	TRBD1
TGTGCCAGCAGCCCCAGACAGGGGGAGGAAGCCAAAAACATTCAGTACTTC	CASSPRQGEEAKNIQYF	few	TRBV9	TRBJ2-4	TRBD1
TGCAGTGCTAGAACCGAACCGGGACAGGGACGTGGCTACACCTTC	CSARTEPGQGRGYTF	-	TRBV20-1	TRBJ1-2	TRBD1
TGTGCCAGCAGTCTACAGGGCAGTCATGAGCAGTTCTTC	CASSLQGSHEQFF	-	TRBV2	TRBJ2-1	-
TGTGCCAGACCGTTTCTACATCTGAGCAATCAGCCCCAGCATTTT	CARPFLHLSNQPQHF	few	TRBV25-1	TRBJ1-5	-
TGTGCCAGCTCACCAATGAGGATGTTCGAGCAGTACTTC	CASSPMRMFEQYF	once	TRBV18	TRBJ2-7	-
TGTGCCAGCAGTTTTAGCGGGAGCGAAGAGACCCAGTACTTC	CASSFSGSEETQYF	few	TRBV12-3/TRBV12-4	TRBJ2-5	TRBD2
TGTGCCAGCAGCCAAATGGTAGCGGGACTTCGGGAGCAGTACTTC	CASSQMVAGLREQYF	-	TRBV14	TRBJ2-7	TRBD2
TGTGCCAGCAGATCGTCGGGCCTTGAGCAGTTCTTC	CASRSSGLEQFF	-	TRBV28	TRBJ2-1	-
TGTGCTAGCAGCTTAACGGGGATAGGGCAAGAGACCCAGTACTTC	CASSLTGIGQETQYF	-	TRBV7-7	TRBJ2-5	-
TGTGCCAGCAGTCCTCAGGACAATTACGAGCAGTACTTC	CASSPQDNYEQYF	-	TRBV6-6	TRBJ2-7	-
TGCAGTGCTAGACGTGGGAGGGCCCACATTCAGTACTTC	CSARRGRAHIQYF	many	TRBV20-1	TRBJ2-4	TRBD2
TGTGCCAGCAGCTTGGGACAGCAATTTTACAATGAGCAGTTCTTC	CASSLGQQFYNEQFF	-	TRBV11-2	TRBJ2-1	TRBD1
TGTGCCAGCAGTGATATACAGCTAGCGGGGAACCCCACAGATACGCAGTATTTT	CASSDIQLAGNPTDTQYF	-	TRBV2	TRBJ2-3	TRBD2
TGTGCCAGCCGCCCCGTGGCAGGGGCTCGGAATGAGCAGTTCTTC	CASRPVAGARNEQFF	-	TRBV12-3/TRBV12-4	TRBJ2-1	-
TGTGCCAGCAGCAACGAATTAGTAGGGACCAACTATGGCTACACCTTC	CASSNELVGTNYGYTF	few	TRBV5-5	TRBJ1-2	-
TGTGCCAGCAGCCCGGACAGAACGATCACTGAAGCTTTCTTT	CASSPDRTITEAFF	-	TRBV7-9	TRBJ1-1	-
TGTGCCATCAGTGATGAGGACAGGGATCACAATGAGCAGTACTTC	CAISDEDRDHNEQYF	-	TRBV10-3	TRBJ2-7	TRBD1
TGTGCCAGCAGCGCGGACAGGGAGTCCTACGAGCAGTACTTC	CASSADRESYEQYF	-	TRBV7-9	TRBJ2-7	TRBD1
TGTGCCAGCAGCATTTTTGGGACAGGGGATTCACCCCTCCACTTT	CASSIFGTGDSPLHF	-	TRBV11-2	TRBJ1-6	TRBD1
TGCAGCGTTAAGTCCGTGGATACGCAGTATTTT	CSVKSVDTQYF	few	TRBV29-1	TRBJ2-3	-
TGTGCCAGCAGCCCTTCACTAGCGGGACAGTTCTTC	CASSPSLAGQFF	-	TRBV7-2	TRBJ2-1	TRBD2
TGTGCCACCAGTGATTTGCAGACGATAGGGCAGTTCTTC	CATSDLQTIGQFF	few	TRBV24-1	TRBJ2-1	-
TGTGCCACCAGCAGAGAATCAGCCGGACTAGCCTACAATGAGCAGTACTTC	CATSRESAGLAYNEQYF	-	TRBV15	TRBJ2-7	TRBD2
TGTGCCAGCAGCCATGACAGGGGAGCGCAGTACTTC	CASSHDRGAQYF	-	TRBV7-2	TRBJ2-4	TRBD1
TGTGCCAGCAGCTTGGGGAGCTCCTATAATTCACCCCTCCACTTT	CASSLGSSYNSPLHF	few	TRBV5-5	TRBJ1-6	-
TGCAGTGCCCGTCGGGACAGGGGCACAGATACGCAGTATTTT	CSARRDRGTDTQYF	-	TRBV20-1	TRBJ2-3	TRBD1
TGTGCCAGCAGCCTCCGGACAGGGACAGCGGGTACGCAGTATTTT	CASSLRTGTAGTQYF	few	TRBV14	TRBJ2-3	TRBD1
TGTGCCAGCAGTGACCGAGGATCCGGGACTAGTTTCATCAACGAGCAGTACTTC	CASSDRGSGTSFINEQYF	-	TRBV2	TRBJ2-7	TRBD2
TGTGCCAGCACCCCGGGACTCCTCCTTAATGAGCAGTTCTTC	CASTPGLLLNEQFF	once	TRBV9	TRBJ2-1	-